This TCR beta chain was sequenced for a study of control samples from healthy donors and cancer patients. TCRdb's table, derived via immunoSEQ multiplex PCR, lists solely in-frame clones and lacks some. The data hold over 60,000 clones, with almost 85% observed a single time. The CDR3 spans 14 residues. J gave up 5 bases and V 6 bases, and 3 bases lay outside the gene matches. Germline V lookup: CDR1 LNHDA, CDR2 SQIVND (reference sequence). J is TRBJ2-5 and V is TRBV19, with 13 positions matching TRBD2. The material sequenced was blood. The TCR originated in a man between 40 and 49 years old in good health. As DNA, the CDR3 is TGTGCCAGTAGCACGACTAGCGGGAGGGAGACCCAGTACTTC. Protein: CASSTTSGRETQYF.